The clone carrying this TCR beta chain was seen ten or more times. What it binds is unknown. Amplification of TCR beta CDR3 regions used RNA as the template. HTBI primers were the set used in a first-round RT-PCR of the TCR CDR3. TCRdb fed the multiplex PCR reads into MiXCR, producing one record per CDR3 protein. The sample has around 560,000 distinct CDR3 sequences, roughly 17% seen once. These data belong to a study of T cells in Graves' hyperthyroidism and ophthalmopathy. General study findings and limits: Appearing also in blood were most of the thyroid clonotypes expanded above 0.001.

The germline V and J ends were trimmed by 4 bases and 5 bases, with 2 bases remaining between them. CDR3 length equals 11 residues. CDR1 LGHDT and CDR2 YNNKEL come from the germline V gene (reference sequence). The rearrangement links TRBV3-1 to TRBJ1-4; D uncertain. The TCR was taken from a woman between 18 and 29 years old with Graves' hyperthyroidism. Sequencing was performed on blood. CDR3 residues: CASSRNEKLFF. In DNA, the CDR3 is TGTGCCAGCAGCCGGAATGAAAAACTGTTTTTT.